The 26 T cell receptor beta chains listed next were all sequenced from one sample in a study of cytomegalovirus exposure and HLA in healthy donors. Sequencing used immunoSEQ multiplex PCR; TCRdb keeps in-frame clones, though not all of them. The sample has about 79,000 clones, approximately 93% seen once; the top ten hold around 3.5%. The sample comprised PBMCs. The receptors shown here come from a woman in her 30s in good health and CMV-seronegative.

This clone came up once. The V call is TRBV5-1, the J call TRBJ2-6; TRBD1 matches at 8 bases. This CDR3 has 17 residues. The J segment lost 0 bases and the V segment lost 3 bases, leaving 5 bases of the junction unmatched. The germline V gene has CDR1 SGHRS and CDR2 YFSETQ. CDR3 amino acids: CASSSGTGPSGANVLTF. The CDR3 DNA sequence: TGCGCCAGCAGCTCCGGGACAGGTCCCTCTGGGGCCAACGTCCTGACTTTC.

This chain uses TRBV29-1 with TRBJ2-7; tentatively, D is TRBD2 (6 bases). The CDR3 contains 11 residues. V was pared by 8 bases and J by 2 bases, with 10 bases between. Germline-derived CDR1 and CDR2 are SQVTM and ANQGSEA. Here the CDR3 reads CSTRTTYEQYF. The CDR3 nucleotides are TGCAGCACGCGGACTACCTACGAGCAGTACTTC.

To note about this clone: A junction end diverges from the germline sequence, so it may reflect a read error. The chain has TRBV7-9 and TRBJ2-7; perhaps TRBD2 as D (7 bases). CDR1 SEHNR and CDR2 FQNEAQ come from the germline V gene (reference sequence). The CDR3 is 15 amino acids. Written as DNA, the CDR3 is TGTGCCAGCAGCGCAAAGTGGGGGGGCTCCGACGAGCAGTACTTC. This encodes CASSAKWGGSDEQYF.

The rearrangement uses TRBV18 and TRBJ2-5, with D maybe TRBD2 (5 bases). Looked up from germline, CDR1 is KGHSH and CDR2 is LQKENI. Trimming shortened V by 2 bases and J by 5 bases, and 18 bases separated the two germline ends. This CDR3 spans 16 amino acids. CDR3 amino acids: CASSPGEQSSRETQYF. CDR3 nucleotide sequence: TGTGCCAGCTCACCAGGGGAACAGTCTAGCCGGGAGACCCAGTACTTC.

The chain carries TRBV7-2 and TRBJ2-3, with 12 bases lining up with TRBD2. The CDR3 spans 16 residues. V dropped 1 base and J dropped 1; count of bases not matched to a gene: 0. Germline V CDR1 and CDR2: SGHTA, FQGNSA. CDR3 sequence reads: CASSLGTSGGTDTQYF. The CDR3 DNA reads as TGTGCCAGCAGCTTAGGGACTAGCGGGGGCACAGATACGCAGTATTTT.

V is TRBV27 and J is TRBJ1-2; 9 bases align to TRBD1. The germline V gene encodes CDR1 MNHEY and CDR2 SMNVEV (reference sequence). The CDR3 is made up of 15 amino acids. J lost 3 bases, V lost 5 bases, and 7 bases had no gene match. The CDR3 loop is CASSARQGVDYGYTF. DNA for the CDR3: TGTGCCAGCAGTGCCCGACAGGGGGTGGACTATGGCTACACCTTC.

The count of this clone is one. J is TRBJ2-3 and V is TRBV11-2, with D maybe TRBD2 (7 bases). The CDR3 sequence is 16 residues long. Germline values: CDR1 SGHAT, CDR2 FQNNGV. V dropped 5 bases and J dropped 2 bases, with 17 bases sitting between them. Here the CDR3 DNA reads TGTGCCAGCAGCGCCTACGGGGGGCGATCCACAGATACGCAGTATTTT. This codes for CASSAYGGRSTDTQYF.

J is TRBJ2-1 and V is TRBV18; 8 nucleotides match TRBD2. From germline, CDR1 is KGHSH and CDR2 LQKENI. After removal of 1 base from V and 6 bases from J, the junction contained 5 bases not matched to a gene. The CDR3 totals 15 residues. CDR3 residues: CASSPLGLGSNEQFF. CDR3 in DNA: TGTGCCAGCTCACCACTGGGACTAGGGTCCAATGAGCAGTTCTTC. The complete variable domain, with remaining parts taken from reference TRBV18 and TRBJ2-1, reads NAGVMQNPRHLVRRRGQEARLRCSPMKGHSHVYWYRQLPEEGLKFMVYLQKENIIDESGMPKERFSAEFPKEGPSILRIQQVVRGDSAAYFCASSPLGLGSNEQFFGPGTRLTVL.

This chain connects TRBV6-5 to TRBJ1-5; unclear D gene. Germline V CDR1 and CDR2: MNHEY, SVGAGI. Trimming stripped 11 bases from V and 4 bases from J, with 6 bases between. The CDR3 has 10 amino acids. CDR3 in DNA: TGTGCCGGGAGAAATCAGCCCCAGCATTTT. Translated: CAGRNQPQHF.

This chain uses TRBV6-1 with TRBJ2-5, with 10 bases aligning to TRBD2. Germline assignment: CDR1 MNHNS and CDR2 SASEGT. Trimming at V came to 4 bases and at J to 5 bases, leaving 7 bases not matched to a gene. The CDR3 is made up of 15 amino acids. CDR3 in amino acids: CASSGGPLAGETQYF. For the CDR3, the DNA is TGTGCCAGCAGTGGGGGGCCACTAGCGGGGGAGACCCAGTACTTC.

The chain couples TRBV19 to TRBJ2-7; 9 bases agree with TRBD2. Unmatched junction bases numbered 6, after V lost 3 bases and J lost 6 bases. Germline V gene data show CDR1 as LNHDA and CDR2 as SQIVND (reference sequence). The CDR3 is made up of 14 amino acids. The CDR3 sequence is CASSMASGVFEQYF. In nucleotides, the CDR3 is TGTGCCAGTAGTATGGCTAGCGGGGTATTCGAGCAGTACTTC.

This chain joins TRBV9 and TRBJ2-3; 10 positions match TRBD2. Germline CDR1 and CDR2: SGDLS and YYNGEE. The CDR3 totals 20 residues. V shed 1 base, J shed 3 bases, and the junction held 17 bases outside the gene matches. The CDR3 protein is CASSVNPSISGGAATDTQYF. CDR3 nucleotides: TGTGCCAGCAGCGTAAACCCTTCTATCAGCGGGGGGGCCGCAACAGATACGCAGTATTTT.

The gene calls are TRBV19 and TRBJ2-2, with D perhaps matching TRBD1 (6 bases). The CDR3 length is 14 residues. Germline V gene data show CDR1 as LNHDA and CDR2 as SQIVND (reference sequence). The ends were cut back, 4 bases at V and 5 bases at J, with 11 bases in the middle. The CDR3 DNA follows: TGTGCCAGTAGTACACAGGGTATGACCGGGGAGCTGTTTTTT. Its protein is CASSTQGMTGELFF. Full variable domain (remainder filled in from reference TRBV19 and TRBJ2-2): DGGITQSPKYLFRKEGQNVTLSCEQNLNHDAMYWYRQDPGQGLRLIYYSQIVNDFQKGDIAEGYSVSREKKESFPLTVTSAQKNPTAFYLCASSTQGMTGELFFGEGSRLTVL.

The chain employs TRBV7-9 and TRBJ1-4, with D possibly matching TRBD1 (5 bases). Germline V gene sequence: CDR1 SEHNR, CDR2 FQNEAQ (reference sequence). The CDR3 length is 16 residues. The V gene lost 1 base and the J gene lost 4 bases, with 13 bases spanning the gap. CDR3 coding DNA: TGTGCCAGCAGCTTAGGCCAGGGCCCTATTAATGAAAAACTGTTTTTT. Translating it yields CASSLGQGPINEKLFF.

The chain recombines TRBV7-2 with TRBJ2-5; D uncertain. The J call is uncertain, as TRBJ2-7 better fits the DNA end. From germline, CDR1 is SGHTA and CDR2 FQGNSA. This CDR3 comprises 15 residues. CDR3 DNA sequence: TGTGCCAGCAGCTCCCACGTACAGAATCCCTACGAGCAGTACTTC. Translation: CASSSHVQNPYEQYF.

The chain has TRBV28 and TRBJ1-1, with a weak D call TRBD1 (6 bases). Trimming pared 6 bases from V and 4 bases from J, leaving 15 bases between. The CDR3 extends over 14 amino acids. Germline V gene lookup returns CDR1 MDHEN and CDR2 SYDVKM. CDR3 coding DNA: TGTGCCAGCAGCCCCACAGGGACCCCCACTGAAGCTTTCTTT. Its translation is CASSPTGTPTEAFF. The variable domain in full, completed from reference TRBV28 and TRBJ1-1, reads DVKVTQSSRYLVKRTGEKVFLECVQDMDHENMFWYRQDPGLGLRLIYFSYDVKMKEKGDIPEGYSVSREKKERFSLILESASTNQTSMYLCASSPTGTPTEAFFGQGTRLTVV.

The V gene is TRBV13, the J gene TRBJ1-2; 7 bases agree with TRBD1. V trimming: 0 bases; J trimming: 0 bases; junction bases outside the gene matches: 1. The CDR3 covers 15 residues. The germline gives CDR1 PRHDT, CDR2 FYEKMQ (reference sequence). The CDR3: CASSLGQGANYGYTF. CDR3 DNA: TGTGCCAGCAGCTTAGGCCAGGGGGCTAACTATGGCTACACCTTC.

The chain has TRBV30 and TRBJ1-2, with 10 bases matching TRBD1. CDR3 size: 13 residues. The J segment lost 7 bases and the V segment lost 4 bases, leaving 6 bases of the junction unmatched. Germline CDR1 is GTSNPN and CDR2 is SVGIG (reference sequence). The CDR3: CAWTWDRGFGYTF. The CDR3, as DNA: TGTGCCTGGACCTGGGACAGGGGCTTTGGCTACACCTTC.

J is TRBJ1-5 and V is TRBV6-1, with 8 bases identical to TRBD1. V trimming: 3 bases; J trimming: 5 bases; junction bases outside the gene matches: 3. Germline lookup yields CDR1 MNHNS and CDR2 SASEGT. The CDR3 loop spans 14 amino acids. The CDR3 DNA reads TGTGCCAGCAGTGATACAGGGGGACATCAGCCCCAGCATTTT. This encodes CASSDTGGHQPQHF.

A single count supports this clone. This sequence joins TRBV10-2 and TRBJ2-5; no reliable D call. V was pared by 4 bases and J by 2 bases, with 14 bases between. Germline V CDR1 and CDR2: WSHSY, SAAADI. CDR3 length equals 15 residues. CDR3 in amino acids: CASSGAATSQETQYF. The CDR3 DNA sequence: TGCGCCAGCAGTGGGGCCGCTACTTCACAAGAGACCCAGTACTTC.

The gene calls are TRBV7-2 and TRBJ2-7; D not certain. The germline V and J ends were trimmed by 6 bases and 1 base, with 10 bases remaining between them. The V gene's germline CDR1 is SGHTA and CDR2 FQGNSA. This CDR3 is 13 amino acids long. CDR3 DNA: TGTGCCAGCAGTATATCCGGTTCCTACGAGCAGTACTTC. Its translation is CASSISGSYEQYF.

This chain links TRBV9 with TRBJ2-7, with 12 bases matching TRBD1. Germline CDR1 is SGDLS and CDR2 is YYNGEE. The CDR3 is made up of 15 amino acids. V was clipped by 3 bases and J by 4 bases; unmatched bases: 5. CDR3 bases: TGTGCCAGCAGCGCCCGGGACAGGGGGCTTTACGAGCAGTACTTC. It encodes CASSARDRGLYEQYF.

The V gene is TRBV7-3, the J gene TRBJ1-1, with unresolved D. Deletions cut 2 bases from V and 1 base from J, with 5 bases between. The CDR3 sequence is 13 residues long. Germline CDR1 is SGHTA and CDR2 is FQGTGA. CDR3 DNA: TGTGCCAGCAGCTTAGAACAGAACACTGAAGCTTTCTTT. Protein sequence: CASSLEQNTEAFF. Drawing the rest from reference TRBV7-3 and TRBJ1-1, the complete variable domain is GAGVSQTPSNKVTEKGKYVELRCDPISGHTALYWYRQSLGQGPEFLIYFQGTGAADDSGLPNDRFFAVRPEGSVSTLKIQRTERGDSAVYLCASSLEQNTEAFFGQGTRLTVV.

This chain connects TRBV7-2 to TRBJ1-2, with 8 bases identical to TRBD1. Germline CDR1 SGHTA, CDR2 FQGNSA. V lost 5 bases, J lost 2 bases, and 7 bases stayed unmatched. CDR3 length: 15 amino acids. The CDR3, as DNA: TGTGCCAGCAGCCCCTCTAGGACAGGGAACTATGGCTACACCTTC. As protein: CASSPSRTGNYGYTF.

This chain links TRBV5-6 with TRBJ2-3; 8 positions agree with TRBD1. V dropped 4 bases and J dropped 2; count of bases not matched to a gene: 6. Germline V gene sequence: CDR1 SGHDT, CDR2 YYEEEE. The length of the CDR3 is 15 residues. CDR3 sequence: CASSTGQGATDTQYF. The CDR3 coding sequence is TGTGCCAGCAGCACGGGGCAGGGGGCCACAGATACGCAGTATTTT.

This chain uses TRBV30 with TRBJ2-3; tentatively, D is TRBD2 (6 bases). The CDR3 spans 15 residues. The germline V and J ends were trimmed by 0 bases and 4 bases, with 14 bases remaining between them. Looked up from germline, CDR1 is GTSNPN and CDR2 is SVGIG (reference sequence). CDR3 in amino acids: CAWSVNRGIADTQYF. CDR3 in DNA: TGTGCCTGGAGTGTAAATCGCGGGATAGCAGATACGCAGTATTTT.